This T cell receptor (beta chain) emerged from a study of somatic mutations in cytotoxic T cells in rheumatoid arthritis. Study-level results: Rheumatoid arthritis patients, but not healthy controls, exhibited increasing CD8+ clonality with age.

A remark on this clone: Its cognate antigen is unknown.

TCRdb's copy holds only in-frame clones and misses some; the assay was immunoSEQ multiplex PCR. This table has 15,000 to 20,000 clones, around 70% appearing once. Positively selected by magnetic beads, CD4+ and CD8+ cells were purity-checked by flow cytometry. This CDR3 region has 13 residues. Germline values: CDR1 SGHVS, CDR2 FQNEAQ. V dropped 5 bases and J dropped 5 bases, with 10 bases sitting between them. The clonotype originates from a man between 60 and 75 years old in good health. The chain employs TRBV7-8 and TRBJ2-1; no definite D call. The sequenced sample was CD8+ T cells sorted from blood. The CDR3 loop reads CASSPDWDNEQFF. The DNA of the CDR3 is TGTGCCAGCAGCCCCGACTGGGACAATGAGCAGTTCTTC.